The 24 T cell receptor beta chains below come from one sample, sequenced in a study of T cell repertoires in cytomegalovirus infection. TCRdb called the reads again in MiXCR, with one record for every CDR3 protein. The sample shows around 210,000 distinct CDR3 sequences, 6% to 8% of them seen only once. Material: PBMCs. All receptors come from a human donor in good health (CMV status not recorded). Some clones in this sample may be carry-over from other donors' samples.

The chain couples TRBV4-3 to TRBJ2-1, with 7 bases fitting TRBD1. Germline assignment: CDR1 LGHNA and CDR2 YSLEER. Trimming took 3 bases from V and 8 from J; bases not matched to a gene: 4. The CDR3 spans 13 residues. CDR3 protein: CASSHRQGDEQFF. The CDR3 DNA reads as TGCGCCAGCAGCCACCGACAGGGCGATGAGCAGTTCTTC.

The gene calls are TRBV10-2 and TRBJ2-1; 7 nucleotides align to TRBD2. CDR1 and CDR2 from the germline V gene are WSHSY and SAAADI. The CDR3 has 13 residues. With V trimmed by 4 bases and J by 7 bases, 4 bases remained unmatched. The CDR3 region has the DNA TGCGCCAGCAGTGGGGGGAGGGTTAATGAGCAGTTCTTC. As protein: CASSGGRVNEQFF.

This clonotype has only a few counts. The rearrangement uses TRBV2 and TRBJ1-1, with unresolved D. CDR3 length equals 14 residues. The germline V gene encodes CDR1 SNHLY and CDR2 FYNNEI. The germline V and J ends were trimmed by 4 bases and 0 bases, with 9 bases remaining between them. In DNA form, the CDR3 reads TGTGCCAGCAGTGGGGAAGTCATGAACACTGAAGCTTTCTTT. Amino acids: CASSGEVMNTEAFF.

This clonotype was seen ten or more times. The V and J genes are TRBV11-3 and TRBJ1-1; unclear D gene. This CDR3 is 14 amino acids long. Trimming removed 3 bases from V and 1 base from J, with 9 bases in between. Germline assignment: CDR1 SGHNT and CDR2 YENEEA. CDR3 sequence reads: CASSFGRGNTEAFF. In DNA, the CDR3 is TGTGCCAGCAGCTTTGGACGGGGGAACACTGAAGCTTTCTTT.

Ten or more counts support this clonotype. The CDR3 here is CSASHPTSGHTDTQYF. The CDR3 coding sequence is TGCAGTGCTAGCCACCCGACTAGCGGACACACAGATACGCAGTATTTT. The V and J genes are TRBV20-1 and TRBJ2-3; 9 bases line up with TRBD2. The CDR3 consists of 16 residues. The germline V gene has CDR1 DFQATT and CDR2 SNEGSKA (reference sequence). The J segment lost 2 bases and the V segment lost 3 bases, leaving 9 bases of the junction unmatched.

This clonotype showed up many times. Since a much larger clone is just one base distant, this may be a read error. V usage is TRBV7-2 and J usage is TRBJ2-3; 11 nucleotides align to TRBD1. In germline, CDR1 is SGHTA, CDR2 FQGNSA. The CDR3 is 15 residues long. With 5 bases clipped from V and 3 bases from J, the junction kept 4 bases outside the gene matches. For the CDR3, the DNA is TGTGCCAGCAGCGACGGGACAGGGGGGACAGATACGCAGTATTTT. As protein: CASSDGTGGTDTQYF.

The sample holds many counts of this clonotype. V is TRBV30 and J is TRBJ2-3; possibly TRBD2 for D (5 bases). Germline V CDR1 and CDR2: GTSNPN, SVGIG (reference sequence). V was clipped by 5 bases and J by 6 bases, with 9 bases between them. This CDR3 is 11 amino acids long. Written as DNA, the CDR3 is TGTGCCTGGGGACTTGGGGATACGCAGTATTTT. Translating it yields CAWGLGDTQYF.

This clonotype was detected many times. This sequence joins TRBV7-2 and TRBJ2-7, with a possible D match to TRBD2 (5 bases). The CDR3 extends over 15 amino acids. Germline CDR1 is SGHTA and CDR2 is FQGNSA. The V end was cut by 3 bases, the J end by 0 bases, with 12 bases between. CDR3 loop: CASSLKPGISYEQYF. CDR3 nucleotide sequence: TGTGCCAGCAGCTTGAAACCCGGGATCTCCTACGAGCAGTACTTC.

This clonotype was observed many times. The V gene is TRBV28, the J gene TRBJ2-1; D gene ambiguous. This CDR3 spans 12 amino acids. The V and J ends lost 2 bases and 12 bases respectively, with 11 bases between them. Germline-derived CDR1 and CDR2 are MDHEN and SYDVKM. Here the CDR3 reads CASSLNPHGQFF. The CDR3 DNA sequence: TGTGCCAGCAGTTTAAACCCTCACGGGCAGTTCTTC.

This clonotype was observed many times. V and J are TRBV7-9 and TRBJ2-2; perhaps TRBD2 as D (5 bases). Trimming took 8 bases from V and 3 from J, leaving 28 bases between them. CDR3 length: 19 residues. Germline CDR1 SEHNR, CDR2 FQNEAQ (reference sequence). The CDR3 nucleotides are TGTGCCAGCGGCCGACACGGGGTTCTCGATCCAATAGACACCGGGGAGCTGTTTTTT. Translation gives CASGRHGVLDPIDTGELFF.

This clonotype appeared many times. This CDR3 is CASSLVGFYEQYF. The CDR3 DNA sequence: TGTGCCAGCAGCTTAGTAGGGTTCTACGAGCAGTACTTC. The chain has TRBV7-2 and TRBJ2-7, with D unclear. This CDR3 region has 13 residues. Trimming cost V 1 base and J 3 bases, with 7 bases left between them. Germline V gene data show CDR1 as SGHTA and CDR2 as FQGNSA.

This clonotype was seen many times. The chain links TRBV29-1 to TRBJ1-1; possible D gene TRBD1, 5 bases. This CDR3 is 11 amino acids long. Germline V gene lookup returns CDR1 SQVTM and CDR2 ANQGSEA. The ends were cut back, 7 bases at V and 8 bases at J, with 14 bases in the middle. The CDR3 nucleotides read TGCAGCGCGGGGGGGATTGCCGAAGCTTTCTTT. It is translated as CSAGGIAEAFF. The full variable domain, rest sourced from reference TRBV29-1 and TRBJ1-1, is SAVISQKPSRDICQRGTSLTIQCQVDSQVTMMFWYRQQPGQSLTLIATANQGSEATYESGFVIDKFPISRPNLTFSTLTVSNMSPEDSSIYLCSAGGIAEAFFGQGTRLTVV.

This clonotype came up many times. V and J are TRBV7-2 and TRBJ1-2; D unresolved. CDR1 and CDR2 (germline): SGHTA, FQGNSA. The CDR3 is 14 amino acids. V gave up 1 base and J gave up 2 bases, with 8 bases separating them. The CDR3 loop is CASSLVRGNYGYTF. The DNA for the CDR3 is TGTGCCAGCAGCTTAGTTCGAGGGAACTATGGCTACACCTTC. Full variable domain (rest looked up from reference TRBV7-2 and TRBJ1-2): GAGVSQSPSNKVTEKGKDVELRCDPISGHTALYWYRQSLGQGLEFLIYFQGNSAPDKSGLPSDRFSAERTGGSVSTLTIQRTQQEDSAVYLCASSLVRGNYGYTFGSGTRLTVV.

Many counts were recorded for this clonotype. J is TRBJ1-6 and V is TRBV7-9, with no clear D. The germline gives CDR1 SEHNR, CDR2 FQNEAQ (reference sequence). This CDR3 comprises 12 residues. Trimming took off 4 bases at V and 8 bases at J, with 6 bases between the two ends. Here the CDR3 DNA reads TGTGCCAGCAGCTCCGAGGATTCACCCCTCCACTTT. Its protein is CASSSEDSPLHF.

This clonotype was counted many times. The chain recombines TRBV29-1 with TRBJ1-1; no clear D gene. In germline, CDR1 is SQVTM, CDR2 ANQGSEA. This CDR3 has 12 amino acids. The CDR3 reads CSAKFMNTEAFF. Written as DNA, the CDR3 is TGCAGTGCTAAGTTCATGAACACTGAAGCTTTCTTT.

The table lists this clonotype with many counts. The gene calls are TRBV2 and TRBJ2-7; D uncertain. CDR1 and CDR2 from the germline V gene are SNHLY and FYNNEI. V lost 3 bases and J lost 7, with 13 bases in between. This CDR3 comprises 13 residues. CDR3 sequence reads: CASSDVGMREQYF. The CDR3 nucleotides read TGTGCCAGCAGTGATGTGGGGATGAGGGAGCAGTACTTC.

In this sample, this clonotype turned up many times. V and J are TRBV7-2 and TRBJ1-1, with unresolved D. The CDR3 sequence is 15 residues long. Germline V gives CDR1 SGHTA, CDR2 FQGNSA. Trimming took off 0 bases at V and 1 base at J, with 9 bases between the two ends. The DNA for the CDR3 is TGTGCCAGCAGCTTAGCTCTCTTGGGGAACACTGAAGCTTTCTTT. This codes for CASSLALLGNTEAFF. The full variable domain, completed using reference TRBV7-2 and TRBJ1-1, is GAGVSQSPSNKVTEKGKDVELRCDPISGHTALYWYRQSLGQGLEFLIYFQGNSAPDKSGLPSDRFSAERTGGSVSTLTIQRTQQEDSAVYLCASSLALLGNTEAFFGQGTRLTVV.

Regarding this clonotype: Since a much larger clone is just one base distant, this may be a read error. The rearrangement uses TRBV20-1 and TRBJ1-2; D is unclear. CDR1 is DFQATT and CDR2 is SNEGSKA in the germline V gene (reference sequence). This CDR3 comprises 13 residues. Trimming pared 1 base from V and 4 bases from J, leaving 10 bases between. CDR3 region: CSARVNQIYGYTF. The DNA for the CDR3 is TGCAGTGCTAGAGTGAACCAGATCTATGGCTACACCTTC.

In its sample, this clonotype was seen many times. This chain uses TRBV29-1 with TRBJ1-1; no clear D. Germline V gives CDR1 SQVTM, CDR2 ANQGSEA. This CDR3 has 15 residues. V lost 3 bases and J 0 bases, leaving 14 bases between the germline ends. The CDR3 here is CSVDLYTSMNTEAFF. CDR3 DNA sequence: TGCAGCGTTGATTTGTACACATCTATGAACACTGAAGCTTTCTTT.

This rearrangement joins TRBV4-3 to TRBJ1-2; maybe TRBD1 (5 bases). The CDR3 has 15 residues. CDR1 LGHNA and CDR2 YSLEER come from the germline V gene. Trimming removed 0 bases from V and 5 bases from J, with 13 bases in between. In nucleotides, the CDR3 is TGCGCCAGCAGCCAAGAGGAAGGGACGGATTATGGCTACACCTTC. Residues: CASSQEEGTDYGYTF.

This clonotype appeared many times. This rearrangement joins TRBV5-4 to TRBJ2-2; weak D call: TRBD1 (6 bases). The germline V and J ends were trimmed by 3 bases and 4 bases, with 13 bases remaining between them. The germline V gene encodes CDR1 SGHNT and CDR2 YYREEE (reference sequence). The CDR3 consists of 15 residues. As DNA, the CDR3 is TGTGCCAGCAGCTGGGGGCTAGGGAGCACCGGGGAGCTGTTTTTT. Its translation: CASSWGLGSTGELFF.

This sequence joins TRBV5-6 and TRBJ2-7, with D uncertain. Germline lookup yields CDR1 SGHDT and CDR2 YYEEEE. V dropped 3 bases and J dropped 6 bases, with 10 bases sitting between them. CDR3 length: 12 residues. The CDR3 DNA sequence: TGTGCCAGCAGCTCCGACTCGGGCGAGCAGTACTTC. This gives the protein CASSSDSGEQYF.

Ten or more counts support this clonotype. The chain uses TRBV29-1 and TRBJ2-4; 9 positions match TRBD1. The V gene end was trimmed by 6 bases and the J gene end by 9 bases; junction bases not matched to a gene: 9. The CDR3 extends over 13 amino acids. Germline CDR1 reads SQVTM; CDR2 reads ANQGSEA. The CDR3 region has the DNA TGCAGCGTGTCCGGGACAGGGTCTGCCATTCAGTACTTC. It specifies CSVSGTGSAIQYF.

At least ten counts were recorded for this clonotype. The chain is built from TRBV29-1 and TRBJ1-4; perhaps TRBD1 as D (6 bases). The CDR3 runs 14 residues. Per the germline V gene, CDR1 is SQVTM and CDR2 is ANQGSEA. V gave up 6 bases and J gave up 1 base, with 12 bases separating them. CDR3 loop: CSVPDSLTNEKLFF. CDR3 sequence (DNA): TGCAGCGTGCCGGACAGTCTAACTAATGAAAAACTGTTTTTT.